What follows are 27 T cell receptor beta chains derived from one specimen sequenced in a study of OX40 agonist ivuxolimab in advanced cancers. Data came from immunoSEQ multiplex PCR; TCRdb stores just in-frame clones and leaves some out. The sample includes tens of thousands of clones, 83% of them seen just once. The input for sequencing was CD4+ or CD8+ T cells sorted from blood, taken in a trial of the OX40 agonist ivuxolimab. The receptors shown here come from an adult with an advanced solid tumor such as melanoma, head and neck, liver or kidney cancer.

The genes are TRBV6-6 and TRBJ2-7; tentatively, D is TRBD1 or TRBD2 (6 bases each). Germline V gene data show CDR1 as MNHNY and CDR2 as SVGAGI (reference sequence). The CDR3 runs to 14 residues. Trimming left V 5 bases short and J 2 bases short, with 13 bases between. CDR3 nucleotide sequence: TGTGCCAGCAGTCGTGGGGGGCCGCCCTACGAGCAGTACTTC. Protein sequence: CASSRGGPPYEQYF.

V gene TRBV5-3 combines with J gene TRBJ1-2; D not resolved. TRBV5-3 is noted as an ORF with a role that remains uncertain. CDR3 size: 14 residues. V dropped 8 bases and J dropped 3 bases, with 17 bases sitting between them. In DNA form, the CDR3 reads TGTGCCAGCAGCCTCGGACCAGGCGACTATGGCTACACCTTC. Translation gives CASSLGPGDYGYTF.

The V and J genes are TRBV5-1 and TRBJ2-3, with unresolved D. In germline, CDR1 is SGHRS, CDR2 YFSETQ. V was pared by 5 bases and J by 5 bases, with 12 bases between. The CDR3 is made up of 13 amino acids. CDR3 in amino acids: CASRGPAQDTQYF. The CDR3 DNA is TGCGCCAGCAGAGGGCCGGCTCAAGATACGCAGTATTTT.

The chain links TRBV27 to TRBJ1-5; D is unresolved. Germline lookup yields CDR1 MNHEY and CDR2 SMNVEV (reference sequence). V was pared by 6 bases and J by 0 bases, with 12 bases between. The CDR3 totals 15 residues. The CDR3 spells CASSPTYNSNQPQHF. The CDR3 DNA reads as TGTGCCAGCAGCCCGACTTACAATAGCAATCAGCCCCAGCATTTT.

The rearrangement links TRBV18 to TRBJ2-7; D possibly corresponds to TRBD2 (6 bases). The CDR3 is 16 amino acids. V was shortened by 1 base and J by 3 bases, with 16 bases between the two germline ends. Germline V CDR1 and CDR2: KGHSH, LQKENI. The CDR3 loop is CASSPLGTPGFYEQYF. CDR3 DNA sequence: TGTGCCAGCTCACCACTCGGGACTCCGGGCTTCTACGAGCAGTACTTC.

The table lists this clone with a count of one. The chain combines TRBV6-5 with TRBJ2-7, with D unresolved. V lost 4 bases to trimming and J lost 0 bases, with 7 bases between them. CDR3 length: 13 amino acids. CDR1 and CDR2 from the germline V gene are MNHEY and SVGAGI. Here the CDR3 reads CASSLGSSYEQYF. The CDR3 DNA follows: TGTGCCAGCAGTTTGGGAAGCTCCTACGAGCAGTACTTC.

The table lists this clone with a count of one. The V gene is TRBV5-4, the J gene TRBJ2-2; D unclear. Germline V gives CDR1 SGHNT, CDR2 YYREEE (reference sequence). Between the trimmed V and J ends, which lost 5 bases and 0 bases, there was a span of 14 bases. This CDR3 spans 16 amino acids. CDR3 nucleotide sequence: TGTGCCAGCAGTTGGTCCCAACACTCGAACACCGGGGAGCTGTTTTTT. Amino acid sequence: CASSWSQHSNTGELFF.

J is TRBJ2-3 and V is TRBV29-1, with D tentatively TRBD1 or TRBD2 (5 bases each). The CDR3 is made up of 13 amino acids. Trimming shortened V by 0 bases and J by 1 base, and 5 bases separated the two germline ends. Germline values: CDR1 SQVTM, CDR2 ANQGSEA. The CDR3 region is CSVEEGGTDTQYF. The CDR3 bases are TGCAGCGTTGAAGAGGGGGGCACAGATACGCAGTATTTT.

V usage is TRBV18 and J usage is TRBJ2-1; D is unclear. Germline values: CDR1 KGHSH, CDR2 LQKENI. V lost 4 bases and J lost 7, with 17 bases in between. The CDR3 contains 15 residues. This CDR3 reads CASSRLGGVRNEQFF. The DNA of the CDR3 is TGTGCCAGCTCACGGCTAGGTGGGGTAAGGAATGAGCAGTTCTTC.

The genes are TRBV5-1 and TRBJ1-6, with a tentative D call TRBD1 (6 bases). V was clipped by 5 bases and J by 5 bases, with 11 bases between them. This CDR3 comprises 14 residues. Looked up from germline, CDR1 is SGHRS and CDR2 is YFSETQ. The CDR3 nucleotides read TGCGCCAGCAGTTGGACAGACAATAATTCACCCCTCCACTTT. Its translation: CASSWTDNNSPLHF.

This rearrangement joins TRBV5-4 to TRBJ2-2; D remains unclear. This CDR3 comprises 13 residues. Germline lookup yields CDR1 SGHNT and CDR2 YYREEE (reference sequence). V shed 1 base and J shed 2 bases, with 3 bases lying between them. CDR3 DNA sequence: TGTGCCAGCAGCTTGTTAAACACCGGGGAGCTGTTTTTT. It translates to CASSLLNTGELFF.

The gene calls are TRBV6-5 and TRBJ2-7; D is uncertain. Trimming shortened V by 5 bases and J by 2 bases, and 10 bases separated the two germline ends. The CDR3 has 13 residues. From germline, CDR1 is MNHEY and CDR2 SVGAGI. The CDR3 coding sequence is TGTGCCAGCAGTGTTCGATTTCCCTACGAGCAGTACTTC. Protein product: CASSVRFPYEQYF.

The J gene is TRBJ1-2, the V gene TRBV5-1, with D tentatively TRBD1 (5 bases). Germline CDR1 is SGHRS and CDR2 is YFSETQ. Deletions cut 4 bases from V and 10 bases from J, with 17 bases between. The CDR3 loop spans 13 amino acids. In DNA form, the CDR3 reads TGCGCCAGCAGCCCCCCGGGACGGCGAACCTACACCTTC. Amino acid sequence: CASSPPGRRTYTF.

This chain connects TRBV27 to TRBJ1-1; 7 nucleotides line up with TRBD1. CDR1 MNHEY and CDR2 SMNVEV come from the germline V gene (reference sequence). The CDR3 consists of 14 residues. V was pared by 5 bases and J by 5 bases, with 8 bases of the junction left unmatched. The CDR3 reads CASSPQQGRTEAFF. The DNA for the CDR3 is TGTGCCAGCAGTCCCCAACAGGGGCGAACTGAAGCTTTCTTT.

The chain has TRBV6-5 and TRBJ1-1, with unresolved D. This CDR3 has 15 amino acids. Germline-derived CDR1 and CDR2 are MNHEY and SVGAGI. The germline V and J ends were trimmed by 6 bases and 6 bases, with 20 bases remaining between them. For the CDR3, the DNA is TGTGCCAGCAGGGGGAGCGGGGTAGGAGGGCCTGAAGCTTTCTTT. Translated: CASRGSGVGGPEAFF.

The chain uses TRBV7-9 and TRBJ1-1; D call uncertain. The CDR3 runs 15 residues. Germline CDR1 is SEHNR and CDR2 is FQNEAQ (reference sequence). V lost 4 bases to trimming and J lost 2 bases, with 14 bases between them. Written as DNA, the CDR3 is TGTGCCAGCAGCTCCGTCACGGTGTCCAACACTGAAGCTTTCTTT. It codes for CASSSVTVSNTEAFF.

The chain carries TRBV6-4 and TRBJ2-5, with unresolved D. V gave up 5 bases and J gave up 5 bases, with 12 bases separating them. This CDR3 spans 13 amino acids. The V gene's germline CDR1 is MRHNA and CDR2 SNTAGT. The CDR3 DNA reads as TGTGCCAGCAGTCCGGACCACGGGGAGACCCAGTACTTC. Protein product: CASSPDHGETQYF.

The gene calls are TRBV7-8 and TRBJ1-2; 8 bases fit TRBD1. This CDR3 has 12 residues. The ends lost 5 bases at V and 8 bases at J; junction bases unmatched: 4. In germline, CDR1 is SGHVS, CDR2 FQNEAQ. The CDR3 sequence: CASSGDRLGYTF. CDR3 in DNA: TGTGCCAGCAGCGGGGACAGGTTAGGCTACACCTTC.

The chain recombines TRBV14 with TRBJ2-5; D uncertain. The germline V gene has CDR1 SGHDN and CDR2 FVKESK. Trimming took 1 base from V and 7 from J, leaving 13 bases between them. There are 14 residues in the CDR3. CDR3 residues: CASSQGVRSATQYF. DNA for the CDR3: TGTGCCAGCAGCCAAGGAGTCCGATCGGCGACCCAGTACTTC.

This clone was counted a few times. This chain links TRBV11-2 with TRBJ2-2; 8 bases fit TRBD1. The V and J ends lost 4 bases and 4 bases, in that order; junction bases with no gene match: 2. The CDR3 has 14 amino acids. Per the germline V gene, CDR1 is SGHAT and CDR2 is FQNNGV. The CDR3 DNA follows: TGTGCCAGCAGCTGGGACAGGACCACCGGGGAGCTGTTTTTT. This translates into CASSWDRTTGELFF.

This rearrangement joins TRBV6-5 to TRBJ1-6, with D possibly matching TRBD1 (6 bases). The germline V gene encodes CDR1 MNHEY and CDR2 SVGAGI. Trimming stripped 0 bases from V and 9 bases from J, with 12 bases between. CDR3 size: 15 residues. CDR3 sequence (DNA): TGTGCCAGCAGTTACTCTGGGACACCCAGTTCACCCCTCCACTTT. Encoded protein: CASSYSGTPSSPLHF.

This clone was observed once. This chain joins TRBV6-5 and TRBJ1-6; tentative D call: TRBD1 (6 bases). Between the trimmed V and J ends, which lost 10 bases and 7 bases, there was a span of 20 bases. The CDR3 totals 15 residues. Germline V CDR1 and CDR2: MNHEY, SVGAGI. The CDR3 DNA follows: TGTGCCACCCGTAGGAAAGGGGGGACGAATTCACCCCTCCACTTT. Its translation: CATRRKGGTNSPLHF.

CDR3 protein: CASSLNQGRGTGELFF. The CDR3 DNA is TGCGCCAGCAGCTTGAATCAGGGGCGGGGGACCGGGGAGCTGTTTTTT. The chain is built from TRBV5-1 and TRBJ2-2, with a possible D match to TRBD2 (7 bases). CDR3 length: 16 residues. CDR1 is SGHRS and CDR2 is YFSETQ in the germline V gene. The germline V and J ends were trimmed by 1 base and 5 bases, with 15 bases remaining between them.

The chain employs TRBV15 and TRBJ2-5; 9 bases agree with TRBD2. V lost 4 bases and J lost 5; bases outside the gene matches: 14. In germline, CDR1 is LNHNV, CDR2 YYDKDF (reference sequence). The CDR3 sequence is 17 residues long. The CDR3 region has the DNA TGTGCCACCAGCACAGCCCGAGGGCTAGCGGGATGGGAGACCCAGTACTTC. This codes for CATSTARGLAGWETQYF.

J is TRBJ1-2 and V is TRBV7-2, with unresolved D. Per the germline V gene, CDR1 is SGHTA and CDR2 is FQGNSA. The ends were cut back, 1 base at V and 4 bases at J, with 10 bases in the middle. The CDR3 consists of 14 residues. In DNA form, the CDR3 reads TGTGCCAGCAGCTTAGGTTCGGGTTTCTATGGCTACACCTTC. Translated: CASSLGSGFYGYTF.

The V call is TRBV19, the J call TRBJ2-1, with 10 positions matching TRBD2. The J segment lost 9 bases and the V segment lost 4 bases, leaving 9 bases of the junction unmatched. There are 15 residues in the CDR3. Germline V CDR1 and CDR2: LNHDA, SQIVND (reference sequence). The CDR3 protein is CASSKLGVAGGEQFF. Here the CDR3 DNA reads TGTGCCAGTAGTAAACTGGGGGTAGCGGGAGGTGAGCAGTTCTTC.

V gene TRBV19 combines with J gene TRBJ2-7; D perhaps matches TRBD2 (6 bases). CDR3 length: 13 amino acids. Germline CDR1 reads LNHDA; CDR2 reads SQIVND (reference sequence). Trimming shortened V by 7 bases and J by 4 bases, and 14 bases separated the two germline ends. Here the CDR3 DNA reads TGTGCCAGTACAAACGGGGGAATATACGAGCAGTACTTC. This encodes CASTNGGIYEQYF.